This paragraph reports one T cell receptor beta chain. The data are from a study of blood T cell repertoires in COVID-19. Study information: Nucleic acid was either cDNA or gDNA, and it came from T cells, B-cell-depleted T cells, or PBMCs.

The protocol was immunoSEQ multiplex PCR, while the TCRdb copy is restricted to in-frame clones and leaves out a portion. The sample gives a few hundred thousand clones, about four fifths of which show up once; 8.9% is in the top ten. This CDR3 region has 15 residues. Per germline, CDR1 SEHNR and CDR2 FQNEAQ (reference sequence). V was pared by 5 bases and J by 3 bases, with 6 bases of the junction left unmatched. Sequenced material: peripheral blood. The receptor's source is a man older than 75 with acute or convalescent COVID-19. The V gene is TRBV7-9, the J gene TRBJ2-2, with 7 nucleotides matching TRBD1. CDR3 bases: TGTGCCAGCAGCCGAAGACAGGGATACACCGGGGAGCTGTTTTTT. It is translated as CASSRRQGYTGELFF. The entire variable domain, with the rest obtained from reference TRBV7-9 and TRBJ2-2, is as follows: DTGVSQNPRHKITKRGQNVTFRCDPISEHNRLYWYRQTLGQGPEFLTYFQNEAQLEKSRLLSDRFSAERPKGSFSTLEIQRTEQGDSAMYLCASSRRQGYTGELFFGEGSRLTVL.